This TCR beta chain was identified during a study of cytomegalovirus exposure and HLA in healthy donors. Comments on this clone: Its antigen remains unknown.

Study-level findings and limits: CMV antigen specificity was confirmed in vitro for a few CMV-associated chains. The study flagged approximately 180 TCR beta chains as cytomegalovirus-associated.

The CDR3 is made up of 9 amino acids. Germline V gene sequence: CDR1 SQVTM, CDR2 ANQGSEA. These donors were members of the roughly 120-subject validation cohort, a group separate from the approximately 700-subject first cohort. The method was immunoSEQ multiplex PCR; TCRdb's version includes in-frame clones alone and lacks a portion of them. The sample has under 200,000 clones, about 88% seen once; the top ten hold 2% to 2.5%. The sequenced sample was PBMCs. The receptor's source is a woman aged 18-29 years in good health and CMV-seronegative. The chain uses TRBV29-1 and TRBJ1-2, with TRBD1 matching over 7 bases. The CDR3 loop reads CSCDRERTF. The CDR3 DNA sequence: TGCAGTTGCGACAGGGAGAGGACCTTC.